This passage covers 24 T cell receptor beta chains from one sample sequenced in a study of identical twins. Via MiXCR, TCRdb re-called the 5' RACE reads, giving one row per CDR3 protein. In the table there are approximately 1.8 million distinct CDR3 sequences, about 32% of which are singletons. The sample taken for sequencing was cord blood. The receptors were gathered from a newborn girl in good health.

In DNA form, the CDR3 reads TGCGCCAGCAGCTTGGTGGGGCTCAATCAGGGTGAGCAGTACTTC. This sequence encodes CASSLVGLNQGEQYF. This chain links TRBV5-1 with TRBJ2-5; a weak D match, TRBD1 (5 bases). V was shortened by 0 bases and J by 11 bases, with 20 bases between the two germline ends. CDR1 is SGHRS, CDR2 YFSETQ, per germline. CDR3 length: 15 residues.

A few counts support this clonotype. V gene TRBV9 combines with J gene TRBJ1-6, with 10 bases that match TRBD1. The CDR3 spans 17 residues. Germline V lookup: CDR1 SGDLS, CDR2 YYNGEE. J lost 9 bases, V lost 4 bases, and 13 bases had no gene match. This CDR3 reads CASSLQPLGQGISPLHF. In DNA form, the CDR3 reads TGTGCCAGCAGCCTACAACCATTGGGACAGGGGATTTCACCCCTCCACTTT.

The rearrangement joins TRBV2 to TRBJ2-2; a possible D gene is TRBD2 (5 bases). The CDR3 is 13 residues long. The ends were cut back, 4 bases at V and 7 bases at J, with 10 bases in the middle. Germline loops: CDR1 SNHLY, CDR2 FYNNEI. The CDR3 bases are TGTGCCAGCAGTGTAACTAGTTTCGGGGAGCTGTTTTTT. Its translation: CASSVTSFGELFF.

This clonotype came up many times. The chain is built from TRBV28 and TRBJ2-5; the match to TRBD2 covers 9 bases. With 4 bases clipped from V and 4 bases from J, the junction kept 4 bases outside the gene matches. The length of the CDR3 is 14 residues. Germline lookup yields CDR1 MDHEN and CDR2 SYDVKM. The CDR3 loop is CASSSLAGTETQYF. CDR3 bases: TGTGCCAGCAGTTCTCTAGCGGGAACAGAGACCCAGTACTTC.

This chain links TRBV20-1 with TRBJ2-7; the match to TRBD2 covers 14 bases. The CDR3 length is 16 residues. Trimming at V came to 0 bases and at J to 7 bases, leaving 8 bases not matched to a gene. Germline CDR1 is DFQATT and CDR2 is SNEGSKA (reference sequence). Here the CDR3 DNA reads TGCAGTGCTAGAGATGTGACTAGCGGGAGGGCCAGGGAGCAGTACTTC. It encodes CSARDVTSGRAREQYF.

This chain connects TRBV6-1 to TRBJ2-3; D gene unclear. The CDR3 contains 13 residues. Germline V gene lookup returns CDR1 MNHNS and CDR2 SASEGT. The V end was cut by 4 bases, the J end by 6 bases, with 11 bases between. Here the CDR3 reads CASSAVPWDTQYF. CDR3 bases: TGTGCCAGCAGTGCCGTCCCTTGGGATACGCAGTATTTT.

This clonotype was seen more than once but under ten times. The genes are TRBV20-1 and TRBJ2-1, with 11 bases lining up with TRBD1. The trim removed 6 bases at V and 6 bases at J, leaving 4 bases unmatched. Looked up from germline, CDR1 is DFQATT and CDR2 is SNEGSKA (reference sequence). CDR3 length: 13 residues. The CDR3 here is CSAPGTGGNEQFF. CDR3 coding DNA: TGCAGTGCACCCGGGACAGGGGGCAATGAGCAGTTCTTC.

This clonotype was found a few times. This chain links TRBV4-1 with TRBJ1-2; tentative D call: TRBD1 (6 bases). V lost 8 bases to trimming and J lost 8 bases, with 18 bases between them. Germline CDR1 and CDR2: MGHRA and YSYEKL. This CDR3 has 13 residues. The chain's CDR3 is CASGKSRTAGYTF. The DNA for the CDR3 is TGCGCCAGCGGGAAAAGTAGGACAGCCGGCTACACCTTC.

The chain recombines TRBV10-1 with TRBJ2-5, with D perhaps matching TRBD2 (5 bases). With 0 bases removed from V and 6 bases from J, the gap between germline ends came to 11 bases. CDR3 length equals 14 residues. Per germline, CDR1 WNHNN and CDR2 SYGVQD (reference sequence). DNA of the CDR3: TGCGCCAGCAGTGAGTCGGGTAGCGCGAAGACCCAGTACTTC. It specifies CASSESGSAKTQYF.

V usage is TRBV7-9 and J usage is TRBJ2-1; D possibly uses TRBD1 or TRBD2 (6 bases each). The CDR3 totals 15 residues. Germline loops: CDR1 SEHNR, CDR2 FQNEAQ (reference sequence). V was pared by 5 bases and J by 4 bases, with 15 bases between. The CDR3 reads CASSPKGGPYNEQFF. In DNA form, the CDR3 reads TGTGCCAGCAGCCCGAAGGGGGGCCCTTACAATGAGCAGTTCTTC.

The gene calls are TRBV14 and TRBJ2-6; tentatively, D is TRBD1 (5 bases). CDR1 and CDR2 from the germline V gene are SGHDN and FVKESK. The CDR3 consists of 16 residues. With 1 base removed from V and 3 bases from J, the gap between germline ends came to 10 bases. The CDR3 DNA sequence: TGTGCCAGCAGCCAAGTGGGCAGGGTTGGGGCCAACGTCCTGACTTTC. Its protein product is CASSQVGRVGANVLTF.

This clonotype showed up just a few times. This rearrangement joins TRBV9 to TRBJ2-1; tentative D call: TRBD2 (5 bases). The tail of the sequence fits TRBJ2-7 better, so the J call may be wrong. The CDR3 covers 15 residues. Germline CDR1 is SGDLS and CDR2 is YYNGEE. CDR3 nucleotides: TGTGCCAGCAGCGTAGACCCTAGCTCCTACAATGAGCAGTACTTC. This codes for CASSVDPSSYNEQYF.

This clonotype has a count of ten or more. DNA for the CDR3: TGTGCCAGCAGCGTGGGACTAGCCTACAATGAGCAGTTCTTC. It translates to CASSVGLAYNEQFF. The rearrangement uses TRBV9 and TRBJ2-1, with 8 bases lining up with TRBD2. The CDR3 has 14 residues. In germline, CDR1 is SGDLS, CDR2 YYNGEE. With 2 bases clipped from V and 2 bases from J, the junction kept 0 bases outside the gene matches. Variable domain in full (rest from reference TRBV9 and TRBJ2-1): DSGVTQTPKHLITATGQRVTLRCSPRSGDLSVYWYQQSLDQGLQFLIQYYNGEERAKGNILERFSAQQFPDLHSELNLSSLELGDSALYFCASSVGLAYNEQFFGPGTRLTVL.

Comments on this clonotype: An end of the junction differs from the germline gene, which may be a read error. DNA of the CDR3: TGCAGTGCTAGAGTCACAGTTCCCCCTAACTGTGGCTACACCTTC. Translation gives CSARVTVPPNCGYTF. J is TRBJ1-2 and V is TRBV20-1; D call uncertain. CDR3 length equals 15 residues. Germline CDR1 reads DFQATT; CDR2 reads SNEGSKA (reference sequence).

CDR3 DNA: TGTGCCAGCAGGGTTCTTAATGAAAAACTGTTTTTT. Translation gives CASRVLNEKLFF. The rearrangement joins TRBV2 to TRBJ1-4, with D unclear. The germline V and J ends were trimmed by 6 bases and 4 bases, with 6 bases remaining between them. CDR1 and CDR2 from the germline V gene are SNHLY and FYNNEI. The CDR3 covers 12 residues.

The rearrangement uses TRBV4-2 and TRBJ2-5; 13 nucleotides align to TRBD2. The V and J ends lost 1 base and 1 base, in that order; junction bases with no gene match: 6. Germline loops: CDR1 LGHNA, CDR2 YNFKEQ. This CDR3 comprises 18 residues. CDR3 region: CASSQGTSGGLTQETQYF. CDR3 in DNA: TGTGCCAGCAGCCAAGGGACTAGCGGGGGATTGACCCAAGAGACCCAGTACTTC.

In its sample, this clonotype was seen a few times. The chain employs TRBV4-2 and TRBJ2-1; the match to TRBD2 covers 12 bases. The length of the CDR3 is 15 residues. The germline V gene encodes CDR1 LGHNA and CDR2 YNFKEQ. Trimming removed 4 bases from V and 8 bases from J; junction bases left unmatched: 6. CDR3 protein: CASSLTSGSEHEQFF. CDR3 sequence (DNA): TGTGCCAGCAGCCTGACTAGCGGGAGTGAGCATGAGCAGTTCTTC.

J is TRBJ2-7 and V is TRBV3-1; D gene unclear. The V and J ends lost 2 bases and 3 bases respectively, with 8 bases between them. CDR1 and CDR2 from the germline V gene are LGHDT and YNNKEL (reference sequence). The CDR3 runs to 13 residues. This CDR3 reads CASSQSPRYEQYF. The CDR3 bases are TGTGCCAGCAGCCAATCGCCCCGCTACGAGCAGTACTTC.

The sample holds a few counts of this clonotype. This chain joins TRBV20-1 and TRBJ2-1; D remains ambiguous. Deletions cut 1 base from V and 0 bases from J, with 7 bases between. This CDR3 has 14 amino acids. CDR1 is DFQATT, CDR2 SNEGSKA, per germline (reference sequence). The CDR3 loop reads CSARGPGSYNEQFF. The CDR3 nucleotides are TGCAGTGCTAGAGGGCCGGGCTCCTACAATGAGCAGTTCTTC.

The CDR3 DNA is TGTGCCAGCAGCGACGAGCACAGAGCATCTGGGGCCAACGTCCTGACTTTC. Amino acids: CASSDEHRASGANVLTF. The chain carries TRBV7-9 and TRBJ2-6; no firm D call. CDR1 is SEHNR, CDR2 FQNEAQ, per germline (reference sequence). Deletions cut 5 bases from V and 1 base from J, with 15 bases between. The CDR3 is 17 amino acids.

Here the CDR3 reads CASSRKRLAGEGDTQYF. The CDR3 DNA reads TGTGCCAGCAGCCGGAAAAGACTAGCGGGGGAAGGGGATACGCAGTATTTT. The V and J genes are TRBV4-2 and TRBJ2-3, with 12 bases fitting TRBD2. Germline CDR1 LGHNA, CDR2 YNFKEQ. V lost 4 bases, J lost 6 bases, and 11 bases stayed unmatched. The CDR3 runs 17 residues.

This clonotype was observed many times. The gene calls are TRBV29-1 and TRBJ2-1; maybe TRBD2 (6 bases). Trimming took off 4 bases at V and 4 bases at J, with 11 bases between the two ends. Germline values: CDR1 SQVTM, CDR2 ANQGSEA. The CDR3 is 13 residues long. The CDR3 loop is CSVVGGRYNEQFF. CDR3 nucleotides: TGCAGCGTTGTAGGAGGGCGATACAATGAGCAGTTCTTC.

This clonotype showed up just a few times. The chain recombines TRBV6-1 with TRBJ1-2; 7 bases are shared with TRBD1. V shed 3 bases, J shed 9 bases, and the junction held 13 bases outside the gene matches. The CDR3 contains 15 residues. Germline values: CDR1 MNHNS, CDR2 SASEGT. The CDR3 is CASSDPPGTASRYTF. DNA for the CDR3: TGTGCCAGCAGTGACCCTCCCGGGACAGCTAGCCGCTACACCTTC.

V is TRBV5-1 and J is TRBJ2-5; D remains unclear. V was cut by 2 bases and J by 4 bases, with 9 bases left in between. The CDR3 runs 13 residues. Germline assignment: CDR1 SGHRS and CDR2 YFSETQ. This CDR3 reads CASSFKGIETQYF. DNA for the CDR3: TGCGCCAGCAGCTTTAAGGGAATAGAGACCCAGTACTTC.